The 4 T cell receptor beta chains below all came from one sample that was sequenced in a study of regulatory T cells in long-lasting Graves disease. The time point: newly diagnosed GD, antithyroid drugs for less than 3 months. Isolated PBMC RNA provided the starting material for the TCR library. To make TCR beta libraries, researchers used iRepertoire HTBI primers and Arm-PCR of CDR3 regions. TCRdb reanalysed the multiplex PCR reads using MiXCR and keeps one entry per CDR3 protein. The sample holds roughly 220,000 distinct CDR3 sequences; 15% to 20% are singletons and the top ten take less than 25%. Sample: peripheral blood mononuclear cells (PBMCs), taken at new diagnosis, from a patient treated with antithyroid drugs. Receptor source: a female donor with Graves disease.

This clonotype was seen a handful of times. The J gene is TRBJ1-2, the V gene TRBV28; D is perhaps TRBD1 (6 bases). Per germline, CDR1 MDHEN and CDR2 SYDVKM. This CDR3 is built from 14 residues. V was pared by 5 bases and J by 2 bases, with 12 bases between. The CDR3 DNA reads TGTGCCAGCAGTGCGACAGGCCGAAACTATGGCTACACCTTC. This codes for CASSATGRNYGYTF.

The sample holds many counts of this clonotype. This sequence joins TRBV18 and TRBJ2-1, with a tentative D call TRBD2 (6 bases). Trimming left V 5 bases short and J 9 bases short, with 17 bases between. The CDR3 has 14 residues. Germline lookup yields CDR1 KGHSH and CDR2 LQKENI. CDR3 in amino acids: CASSFGTGLSEQFF. CDR3 sequence (DNA): TGTGCCAGCTCATTTGGGACTGGCCTTTCTGAGCAGTTCTTC.

A note on this clonotype: The junction departs from the called germline gene at one end, perhaps through a read error. The genes are TRBV20-1 and TRBJ2-2, with 7 bases matching TRBD2. Germline V gene lookup returns CDR1 DFQATT and CDR2 SNEGSKA (reference sequence). There are 17 residues in the CDR3. CDR3 loop: CNATRFEGGTNTGELFF. Written as DNA, the CDR3 is TGCAATGCTACACGTTTCGAGGGAGGGACGAACACCGGGGAGCTGTTTTTT.

The gene calls are TRBV4-1 and TRBJ1-2; D remains unclear. This CDR3 contains 12 residues. The V end lost 3 bases, the J end lost 3 bases, and 5 bases lay between the germline ends. Germline V gene lookup returns CDR1 MGHRA and CDR2 YSYEKL. In DNA, the CDR3 is TGCGCCAGCAGCCAGGTTGACTATGGCTACACCTTC. It specifies CASSQVDYGYTF.